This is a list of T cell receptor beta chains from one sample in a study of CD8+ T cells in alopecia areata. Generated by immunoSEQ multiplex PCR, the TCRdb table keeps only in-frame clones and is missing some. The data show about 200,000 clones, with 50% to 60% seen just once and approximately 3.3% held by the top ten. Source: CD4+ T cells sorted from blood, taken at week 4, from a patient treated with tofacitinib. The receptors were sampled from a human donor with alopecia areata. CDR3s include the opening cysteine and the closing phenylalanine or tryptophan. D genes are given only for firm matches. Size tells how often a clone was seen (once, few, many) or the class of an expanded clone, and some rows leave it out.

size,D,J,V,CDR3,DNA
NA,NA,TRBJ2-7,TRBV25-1,CASSEFTGGSGEQYF,TGTGCCAGCAGTGAATTCACAGGAGGCTCTGGCGAGCAGTACTTC
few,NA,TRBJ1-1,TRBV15,CATSREGSGTEAFF,TGTGCCACCAGCAGAGAGGGGTCGGGAACTGAAGCTTTCTTT
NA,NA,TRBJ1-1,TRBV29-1,CSVEGRVEVEAFF,TGCAGCGTTGAGGGCAGGGTGGAGGTTGAAGCTTTCTTT
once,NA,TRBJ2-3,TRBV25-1,CASSEGAGAFLTDTQYF,TGTGCCAGCAGTGAAGGCGCGGGGGCCTTCCTCACAGATACGCAGTATTTT
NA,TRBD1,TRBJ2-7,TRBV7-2,CASSTSTGTTYEQYF,TGTGCCAGCAGCACGTCGACAGGGACCACCTACGAGCAGTACTTC
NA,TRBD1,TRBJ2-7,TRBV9,CASSVSQGDVYEQYF,TGTGCCAGCAGCGTATCACAGGGGGATGTTTACGAGCAGTACTTC
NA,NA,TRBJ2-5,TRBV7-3,CASSLTGTAQETQYF,TGTGCCAGCAGCTTAACCGGGACGGCACAAGAGACCCAGTACTTC
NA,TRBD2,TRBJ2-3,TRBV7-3,CASSLTLAGSTDTQYF,TGTGCCAGCAGCTTAACTCTAGCGGGGAGCACAGATACGCAGTATTTT
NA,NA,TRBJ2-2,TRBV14,CASKDIRDTGELFF,TGTGCCAGCAAGGACATTAGGGACACCGGGGAGCTGTTTTTT
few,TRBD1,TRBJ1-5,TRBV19,CATTGQGHQPQHF,TGTGCCACCACAGGACAGGGTCATCAGCCCCAGCATTTT
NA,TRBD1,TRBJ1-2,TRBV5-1,CASRADRADGYTF,TGCGCCAGCAGGGCCGACAGGGCGGATGGCTACACCTTC
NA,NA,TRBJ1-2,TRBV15,CATSRDLEQGIDGYTF,TGTGCCACCAGCAGGGACCTTGAACAGGGAATCGATGGCTACACCTTC
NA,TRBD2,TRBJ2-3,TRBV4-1,CASSQDLVRGGHTDTQYF,TGCGCCAGCAGCCAAGATTTGGTCCGGGGGGGGCATACAGATACGCAGTATTTT
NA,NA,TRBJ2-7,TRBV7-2,CASSLARGDYEQYF,TGTGCCAGCAGCTTAGCCAGGGGAGACTACGAGCAGTACTTC
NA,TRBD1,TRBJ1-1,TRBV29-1,CSGDRLMNTEAFF,TGCAGCGGGGACAGACTCATGAACACTGAAGCTTTCTTT
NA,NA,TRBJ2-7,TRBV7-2,CASSLLVEQYF,TGTGCCAGCAGCTTATTGGTCGAGCAGTACTTC
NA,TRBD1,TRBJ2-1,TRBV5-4,CASSLEGLEQGWWNEQFF,TGTGCCAGCAGCTTGGAAGGTCTGGAACAGGGGTGGTGGAATGAGCAGTTCTTC
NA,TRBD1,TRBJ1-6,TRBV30,CAWGLGQGDSPLHF,TGTGCCTGGGGGCTCGGACAGGGGGATTCACCCCTCCACTTT
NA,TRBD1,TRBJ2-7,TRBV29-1,CSVEGYRGSDEQYF,TGCAGCGTTGAAGGGTACAGGGGTTCCGACGAGCAGTACTTC
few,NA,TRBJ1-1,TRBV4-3,CASSQVYGTEAFF,TGCGCCAGCAGCCAAGTATACGGCACTGAAGCTTTCTTT
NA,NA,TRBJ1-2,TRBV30,CAWTGRDAPSYGYTF,TGTGCCTGGACAGGACGGGACGCTCCCTCCTATGGCTACACCTTC
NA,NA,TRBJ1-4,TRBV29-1,CSVRTRQVNEKLFF,TGCAGCGTGAGAACACGACAGGTTAATGAAAAACTGTTTTTT
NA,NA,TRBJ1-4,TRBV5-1,CASSPDNPDREKLFF,TGCGCCAGCAGCCCGGACAACCCAGATCGAGAAAAACTGTTTTTT
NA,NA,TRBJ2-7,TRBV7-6,CASSLRSGNSYEQYF,TGTGCCAGCAGCTTACGGTCAGGGAATTCCTACGAGCAGTACTTC
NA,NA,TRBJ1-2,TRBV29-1,CSVIRDTREGGYTF,TGCAGCGTCATCCGGGACACAAGGGAAGGTGGCTACACCTTC
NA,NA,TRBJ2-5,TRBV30,CAWRPGRETQYF,TGTGCCTGGAGACCGGGGCGAGAGACCCAGTACTTC
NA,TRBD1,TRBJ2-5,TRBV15,CATSRGDRPETQYF,TGTGCCACCAGCAGAGGGGACAGACCAGAGACCCAGTACTTC
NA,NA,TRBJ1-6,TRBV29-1,CSVPGGPYNSPLHF,TGCAGCGTCCCGGGGGGGCCCTATAATTCACCCCTCCACTTT
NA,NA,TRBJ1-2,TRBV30,CAWRSESGYTF,TGTGCCTGGAGGTCCGAGTCTGGCTACACCTTC
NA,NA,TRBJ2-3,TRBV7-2,CASSAGGRATDTQYF,TGTGCCAGCAGCGCCGGCGGGCGGGCCACAGATACGCAGTATTTT
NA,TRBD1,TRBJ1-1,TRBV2,CASSQDRGNTEAFF,TGTGCCAGCAGTCAGGACAGGGGGAACACTGAAGCTTTCTTT
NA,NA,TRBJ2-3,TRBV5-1,CATIYRGSTDTQYF,TGCGCCACTATTTACCGGGGGAGCACAGATACGCAGTATTTT
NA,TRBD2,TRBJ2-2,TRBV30,CAWSYLAVNTGELFF,TGTGCCTGGAGTTACCTAGCGGTGAACACCGGGGAGCTGTTTTTT
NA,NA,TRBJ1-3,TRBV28,CASSLQEETGNTIYF,TGTGCCAGCAGTTTACAGGAAGAAACTGGAAACACCATATATTTT
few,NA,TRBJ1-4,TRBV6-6,CASSPAGLGEKLFF,TGTGCCAGCAGTCCCGCGGGGTTGGGTGAAAAACTGTTTTTT
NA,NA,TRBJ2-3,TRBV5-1,CATHTGLGTDTQYF,TGCGCCACCCATACTGGGCTAGGCACAGATACGCAGTATTTT
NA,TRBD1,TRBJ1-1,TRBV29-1,CSVTTGGGTEAFF,TGCAGCGTTACTACAGGGGGCGGGACTGAAGCTTTCTTT
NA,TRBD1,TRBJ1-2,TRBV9,CASSEDRGLRYGYTF,TGTGCCAGCAGCGAAGACAGGGGGCTTAGGTATGGCTACACCTTC
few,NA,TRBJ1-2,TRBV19,CASSVTANYGYTF,TGTGCCAGTAGTGTCACAGCTAACTATGGCTACACCTTC